The 22 T cell receptor beta chains given below trace back to one sample, sequenced in a study of metastatic and nonmetastatic thyroid tumors. Thyroid surgery was performed in patients who had received no treatment beforehand. TCRdb used MiXCR to call clones anew from the PCR reads. The sample has tens of thousands of clones; about 20% are singletons. Sequenced sample: tumor tissue. These receptors originate from a female donor with papillary thyroid cancer or a benign thyroid nodule (not recorded which). Some clones in this sample may be carry-over from other donors' samples.

This chain uses TRBV6-1 with TRBJ2-7, with D perhaps matching TRBD2 (5 bases). The CDR3 covers 13 residues. V was shortened by 8 bases and J by 3 bases, with 14 bases between the two germline ends. Germline lookup yields CDR1 MNHNS and CDR2 SASEGT. The CDR3 DNA reads as TGTGCCAGCCGGACTGGACCCGGCTACGAGCAGTACTTC. Its translation is CASRTGPGYEQYF.

As regards this clone: A read error may account for a junction end that differs from germline. The chain is built from TRBV14 and TRBJ2-3; D gene ambiguous. Germline lookup yields CDR1 SGHDN and CDR2 FVKESK. CDR3 size: 14 residues. The CDR3 loop reads CASSEDLSQDTQYF. DNA of the CDR3: TGTGCCAGCAGCGAAGATCTTTCCCAAGATACGCAGTATTTT.

V usage is TRBV20-1 and J usage is TRBJ2-3; D possibly corresponds to TRBD2 (6 bases). Looked up from germline, CDR1 is DFQATT and CDR2 is SNEGSKA (reference sequence). This CDR3 comprises 14 residues. Deletions cut 6 bases from V and 0 bases from J, with 13 bases between. The CDR3 sequence is CSARTTASTDTQYF. The CDR3 coding sequence is TGCAGTGCCCGGACTACTGCTAGCACAGATACGCAGTATTTT.

This clone was seen a handful of times. The V call is TRBV28, the J call TRBJ1-2; D remains ambiguous. CDR3 length: 12 residues. From germline, CDR1 is MDHEN and CDR2 SYDVKM. V lost 7 bases and J lost 8, with 14 bases in between. The CDR3, as DNA: TGTGCCAGCATATCTAGGGAAGCCGGCTACACCTTC. Its translation: CASISREAGYTF.

This clone showed up many times. V gene TRBV5-1 combines with J gene TRBJ2-2; maybe TRBD1 (6 bases). Trimming removed 2 bases at V and 0 bases at J, with 11 bases between. The CDR3 has 16 amino acids. Germline lookup yields CDR1 SGHRS and CDR2 YFSETQ. CDR3 nucleotide sequence: TGCGCCAGCAGCTTTTGGCAGGGGTCGAACACCGGGGAGCTGTTTTTT. This sequence encodes CASSFWQGSNTGELFF. Combining the CDR3 with reference TRBV5-1 and TRBJ2-2 gives the whole variable domain KAGVTQTPRYLIKTRGQQVTLSCSPISGHRSVSWYQQTPGQGLQFLFEYFSETQRNKGNFPGRFSGRQFSNSRSEMNVSTLELGDSALYLCASSFWQGSNTGELFFGEGSRLTVL.

This clone was seen at least ten times. V and J are TRBV5-1 and TRBJ1-5; D is uncertain. CDR3 length: 15 amino acids. V dropped 0 bases and J dropped 3 bases, with 10 bases sitting between them. Germline CDR1 SGHRS, CDR2 YFSETQ. In nucleotides, the CDR3 is TGCGCCAGCAGCTTGGAGGGAAACGCCAATCAGCCCCAGCATTTT. Amino acid sequence: CASSLEGNANQPQHF.

This clone was seen many times. The chain recombines TRBV9 with TRBJ2-2, with a tentative D call TRBD2 (6 bases). The V end lost 4 bases, the J end lost 4 bases, and 14 bases lay between the germline ends. Germline V gene data show CDR1 as SGDLS and CDR2 as YYNGEE. CDR3 size: 15 residues. This chain's CDR3 is CASSPSERVTGELFF. The CDR3 region has the DNA TGTGCCAGCAGCCCCAGTGAGCGGGTCACCGGGGAGCTGTTTTTT.

The J gene is TRBJ2-7, the V gene TRBV4-1; D is unresolved. CDR1 is MGHRA, CDR2 YSYEKL, per germline. Between the trimmed V and J ends, which lost 2 bases and 1 base, there was a span of 12 bases. The CDR3 has 15 amino acids. The chain's CDR3 is CASSQRTGGSYEQYF. The CDR3 DNA reads TGCGCCAGCAGCCAAAGGACGGGCGGATCCTACGAGCAGTACTTC.

This clone is deemed medium-sized. The chain uses TRBV7-2 and TRBJ2-7; TRBD1 aligns across 7 bases. The CDR3 contains 13 residues. With 4 bases clipped from V and 1 base from J, the junction kept 1 base outside the gene matches. Germline V lookup: CDR1 SGHTA, CDR2 FQGNSA. The CDR3 sequence: CASSWDSSYEQYF. DNA for the CDR3: TGTGCCAGCAGCTGGGACAGTTCCTACGAGCAGTACTTC.

This clone has more than one count but fewer than ten. The chain joins TRBV18 to TRBJ1-1, with a tentative D call TRBD1 (6 bases). Germline CDR1 reads KGHSH; CDR2 reads LQKENI. CDR3 length equals 14 residues. Trimming removed 3 bases at V and 4 bases at J, with 12 bases between. CDR3 DNA: TGTGCCAGCTCACCCGGACAGAGGGGCACTGAAGCTTTCTTT. Amino acid sequence: CASSPGQRGTEAFF.

The sample holds many counts of this clone. Possible read error: a much larger clone is one base away. V gene TRBV7-2 combines with J gene TRBJ2-7; 7 bases align to TRBD1. With 4 bases clipped from V and 4 bases from J, the junction kept 13 bases outside the gene matches. CDR1 and CDR2 (germline): SGHTA, FQGNSA. There are 16 residues in the CDR3. CDR3 protein: CASSSGHGTVGYEQYF. DNA for the CDR3: TGTGCCAGCAGCTCAGGGCACGGGACAGTGGGTTACGAGCAGTACTTC.

This clone was recorded at least ten times. The V gene is TRBV7-3, the J gene TRBJ2-1; the match to TRBD1 covers 10 bases. The V and J ends lost 1 base and 8 bases, in that order; junction bases with no gene match: 2. The CDR3 is 14 amino acids. Germline V gene data show CDR1 as SGHTA and CDR2 as FQGTGA. CDR3 coding DNA: TGTGCCAGCAGCTTAAGCGGGACAGGGGATGAGCAGTTCTTC. Translation gives CASSLSGTGDEQFF.

This clone has only a few counts. The genes are TRBV6-1 and TRBJ2-7; 8 positions match TRBD2. Germline loops: CDR1 MNHNS, CDR2 SASEGT. CDR3 length equals 16 residues. Trimming cost V 5 bases and J 4 bases; bases outside gene matches: 13. This CDR3 reads CASSSPRGLAGYEQYF. The CDR3 region has the DNA TGTGCCAGCAGTTCCCCAAGAGGTCTAGCGGGTTACGAGCAGTACTTC.

The rearrangement joins TRBV28 to TRBJ1-1; D not resolved. This CDR3 has 13 residues. V was trimmed by 2 bases and J by 11 bases, leaving 15 bases between them. The germline V gene has CDR1 MDHEN and CDR2 SYDVKM. The CDR3 coding sequence is TGTGCCAGCAGTTTAGGGTCCGCAGCCTGGGCTTTCTTT. Translation gives CASSLGSAAWAFF.

At least ten counts were recorded for this clone. V is TRBV19 and J is TRBJ1-5, with TRBD1 as a possible D gene (5 bases). The V end was cut by 4 bases, the J end by 6 bases, with 19 bases between. Germline V gene lookup returns CDR1 LNHDA and CDR2 SQIVND (reference sequence). The CDR3 runs 16 residues. CDR3 sequence (DNA): TGTGCCAGTAGTACCGCGTCCGGGACCGGAGGTCAGCCCCAGCATTTT. Protein sequence: CASSTASGTGGQPQHF.

The chain combines TRBV10-3 with TRBJ2-6, with D hard to call. Trimming took off 10 bases at V and 0 bases at J, with 10 bases between the two ends. CDR1 is ENHRY and CDR2 is SYGVKD in the germline V gene. CDR3 length: 14 amino acids. DNA for the CDR3: TGTGCCACCCTTTACGTCTCTGGGGCCAACGTCCTGACTTTC. Translated: CATLYVSGANVLTF.

The V call is TRBV20-1, the J call TRBJ2-7, with D perhaps matching TRBD1 (6 bases). V gave up 4 bases and J gave up 4 bases, with 17 bases separating them. The CDR3 totals 14 residues. CDR1 DFQATT and CDR2 SNEGSKA come from the germline V gene (reference sequence). This chain's CDR3 is CSATDPAGEYEQYF. CDR3 nucleotide sequence: TGCAGTGCTACAGATCCGGCAGGGGAATACGAGCAGTACTTC.

This clone has only one observation. This chain uses TRBV7-8 with TRBJ2-7; TRBD2 matches 7 bases. There are 16 residues in the CDR3. From germline, CDR1 is SGHVS and CDR2 FQNEAQ. Trimming removed 2 bases from V and 0 bases from J; junction bases left unmatched: 7. The chain's CDR3 is CASSLLSGASSYEQYF. Here the CDR3 DNA reads TGTGCCAGCAGCTTATTGAGCGGGGCGAGCTCCTACGAGCAGTACTTC.

This clone has ten or more counts. The chain couples TRBV12-5 to TRBJ2-2; the D gene is possibly TRBD2 (6 bases). Germline V gene sequence: CDR1 LGHNT, CDR2 FRNRAP. This CDR3 region has 14 residues. V lost 1 base, J lost 3 bases, and 6 bases lay in between. In DNA form, the CDR3 reads TGTGCTAGTGGTTTGGGACTAGACACCGGGGAGCTGTTTTTT. This sequence encodes CASGLGLDTGELFF.

This clone was seen repeatedly, ten times or more. The J gene is TRBJ2-1, the V gene TRBV24-1; 8 positions agree with TRBD1. Germline V lookup: CDR1 KGHDR, CDR2 SFDVKD. V trimming: 7 bases; J trimming: 4 bases; junction bases outside the gene matches: 8. This CDR3 has 15 amino acids. This CDR3 reads CATRPRQGAYNEQFF. The CDR3 DNA follows: TGTGCCACCAGGCCCCGGCAGGGGGCATACAATGAGCAGTTCTTC.

The sample holds many counts of this clone. V is TRBV9 and J is TRBJ2-3; 8 bases align to TRBD1. J gave up 4 bases and V 4 bases, and 2 bases lay outside the gene matches. In germline, CDR1 is SGDLS, CDR2 YYNGEE. The CDR3 contains 13 residues. CDR3 in amino acids: CASSWTGSDTQYF. The CDR3 DNA reads TGTGCCAGCAGCTGGACAGGGTCAGATACGCAGTATTTT.

This clone was observed many times. This rearrangement joins TRBV20-1 to TRBJ2-5, with D perhaps matching TRBD2 (7 bases). Germline CDR1 is DFQATT and CDR2 is SNEGSKA (reference sequence). The CDR3 consists of 15 residues. Between the trimmed V and J ends, which lost 3 bases and 5 bases, there was a span of 19 bases. The CDR3 coding sequence is TGCAGTGCTAGGGACAGCGGGAACCTAGGGGAGACCCAGTACTTC. It codes for CSARDSGNLGETQYF.